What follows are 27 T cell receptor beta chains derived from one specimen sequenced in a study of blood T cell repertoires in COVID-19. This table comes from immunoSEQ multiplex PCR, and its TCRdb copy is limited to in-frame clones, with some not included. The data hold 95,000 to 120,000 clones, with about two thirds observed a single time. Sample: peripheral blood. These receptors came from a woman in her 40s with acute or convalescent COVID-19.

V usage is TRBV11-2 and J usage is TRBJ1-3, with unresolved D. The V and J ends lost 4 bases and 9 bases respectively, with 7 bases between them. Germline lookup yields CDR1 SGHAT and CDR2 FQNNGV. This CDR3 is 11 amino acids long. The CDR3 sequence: CASSSSGTIYF. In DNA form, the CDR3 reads TGTGCCAGCAGCTCCTCAGGCACCATATATTTT.

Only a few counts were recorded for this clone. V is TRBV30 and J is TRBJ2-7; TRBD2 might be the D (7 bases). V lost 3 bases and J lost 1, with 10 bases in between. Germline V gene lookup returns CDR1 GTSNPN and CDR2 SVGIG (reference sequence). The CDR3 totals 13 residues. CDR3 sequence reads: CAWRGRGSYEQYF. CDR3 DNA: TGTGCCTGGAGGGGGAGGGGGTCCTACGAGCAGTACTTC. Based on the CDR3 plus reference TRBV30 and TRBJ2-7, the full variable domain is SQTIHQWPATLVQPVGSPLSLECTVEGTSNPNLYWYRQAAGRGLQLLFYSVGIGQISSEVPQNLSASRPQDRQFILSSKKLLLSDSGFYLCAWRGRGSYEQYFGPGTRLTVT.

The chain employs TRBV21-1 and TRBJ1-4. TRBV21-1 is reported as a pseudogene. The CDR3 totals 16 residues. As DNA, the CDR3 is TGTGCCAGCACCCTTTTTCCGGGACTCACTAATGAAAAACTGTTTTTT. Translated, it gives CASTLFPGLTNEKLFF.

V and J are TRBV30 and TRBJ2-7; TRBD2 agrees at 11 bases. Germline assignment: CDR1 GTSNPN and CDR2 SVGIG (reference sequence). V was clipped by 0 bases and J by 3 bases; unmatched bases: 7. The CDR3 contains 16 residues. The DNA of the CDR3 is TGTGCCTGGAGTGTGACTAGCGGGGCAGTAGGCTACGAGCAGTACTTC. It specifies CAWSVTSGAVGYEQYF.

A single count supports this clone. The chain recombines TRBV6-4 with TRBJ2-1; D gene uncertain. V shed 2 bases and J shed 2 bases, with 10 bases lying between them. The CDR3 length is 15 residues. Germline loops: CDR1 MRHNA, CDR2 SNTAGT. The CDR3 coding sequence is TGTGCCAGCAGTGACGGGCACGGCCCCTACAATGAGCAGTTCTTC. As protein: CASSDGHGPYNEQFF.

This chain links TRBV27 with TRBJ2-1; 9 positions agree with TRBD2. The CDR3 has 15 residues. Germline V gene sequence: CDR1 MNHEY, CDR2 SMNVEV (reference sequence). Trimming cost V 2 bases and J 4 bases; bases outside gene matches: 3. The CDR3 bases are TGTGCCAGCAGTTTAGGGCTAGCGGGGTACAATGAGCAGTTCTTC. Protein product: CASSLGLAGYNEQFF.

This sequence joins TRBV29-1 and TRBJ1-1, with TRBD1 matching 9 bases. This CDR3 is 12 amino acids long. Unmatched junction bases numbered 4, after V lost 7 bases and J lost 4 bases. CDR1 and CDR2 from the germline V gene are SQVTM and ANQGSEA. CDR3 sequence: CSGGTGFTEAFF. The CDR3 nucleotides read TGCAGCGGGGGGACAGGGTTCACTGAAGCTTTCTTT.

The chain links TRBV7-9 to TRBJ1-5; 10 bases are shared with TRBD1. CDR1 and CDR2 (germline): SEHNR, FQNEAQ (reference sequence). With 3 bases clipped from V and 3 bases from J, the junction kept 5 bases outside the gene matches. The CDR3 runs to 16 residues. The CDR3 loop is CASSLGTGATNQPQHF. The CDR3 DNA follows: TGTGCCAGCAGCTTGGGGACAGGGGCTACCAATCAGCCCCAGCATTTT.

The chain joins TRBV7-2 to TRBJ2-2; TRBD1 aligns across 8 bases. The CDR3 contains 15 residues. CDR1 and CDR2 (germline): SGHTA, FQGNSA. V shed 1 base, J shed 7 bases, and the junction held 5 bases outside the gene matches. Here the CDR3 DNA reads TGTGCCAGCAGCTTAGTGGACAGGGTGGGCGGGGAGCTGTTTTTT. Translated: CASSLVDRVGGELFF.

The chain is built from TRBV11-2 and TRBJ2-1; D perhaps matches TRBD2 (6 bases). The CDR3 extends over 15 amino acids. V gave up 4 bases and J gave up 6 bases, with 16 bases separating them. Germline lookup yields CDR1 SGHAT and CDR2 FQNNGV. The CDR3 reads CASSSLVGGGNEQFF. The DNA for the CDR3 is TGTGCCAGCAGCTCGCTGGTCGGGGGAGGCAATGAGCAGTTCTTC.

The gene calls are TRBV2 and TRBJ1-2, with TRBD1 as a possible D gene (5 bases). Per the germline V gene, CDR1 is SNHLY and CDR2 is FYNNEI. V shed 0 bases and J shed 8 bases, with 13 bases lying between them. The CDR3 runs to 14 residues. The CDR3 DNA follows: TGTGCCAGCAGTGAAGCGCAAGGGGCGCTGGGCTACACCTTC. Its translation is CASSEAQGALGYTF.

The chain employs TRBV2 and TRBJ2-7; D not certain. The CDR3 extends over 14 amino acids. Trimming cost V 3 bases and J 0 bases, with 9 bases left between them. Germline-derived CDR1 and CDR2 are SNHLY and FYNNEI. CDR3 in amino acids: CASSDWSVSYEQYF. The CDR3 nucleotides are TGTGCCAGCAGTGATTGGTCAGTCTCCTACGAGCAGTACTTC.

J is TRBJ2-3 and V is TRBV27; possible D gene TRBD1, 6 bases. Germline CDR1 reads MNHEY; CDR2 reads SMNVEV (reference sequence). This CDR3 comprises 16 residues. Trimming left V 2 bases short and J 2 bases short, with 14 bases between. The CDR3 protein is CASSLQGRRLTDTQYF. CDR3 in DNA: TGTGCCAGCAGTTTACAGGGGAGAAGGCTCACAGATACGCAGTATTTT.

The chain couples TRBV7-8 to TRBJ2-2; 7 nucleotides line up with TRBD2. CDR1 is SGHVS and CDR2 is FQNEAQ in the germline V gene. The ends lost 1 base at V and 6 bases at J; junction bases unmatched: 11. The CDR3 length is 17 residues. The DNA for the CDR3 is TGTGCCAGCAGCTTAGTGAGGTTGCGGGGGACCCCCGGGGAGCTGTTTTTT. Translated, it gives CASSLVRLRGTPGELFF.

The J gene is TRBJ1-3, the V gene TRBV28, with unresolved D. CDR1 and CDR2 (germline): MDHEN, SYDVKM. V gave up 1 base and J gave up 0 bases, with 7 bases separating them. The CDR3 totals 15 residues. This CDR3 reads CASSLLRGSGNTIYF. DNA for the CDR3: TGTGCCAGCAGTTTATTAAGAGGCTCTGGAAACACCATATATTTT.

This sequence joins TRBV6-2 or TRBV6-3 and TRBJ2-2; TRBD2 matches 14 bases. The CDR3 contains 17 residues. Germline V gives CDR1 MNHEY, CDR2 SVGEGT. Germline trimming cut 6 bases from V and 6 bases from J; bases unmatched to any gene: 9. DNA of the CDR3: TGTGCCAGCAGCCCTCTCACGACTAGCGGGGGGGCCGGGGAGCTGTTTTTT. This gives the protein CASSPLTTSGGAGELFF.

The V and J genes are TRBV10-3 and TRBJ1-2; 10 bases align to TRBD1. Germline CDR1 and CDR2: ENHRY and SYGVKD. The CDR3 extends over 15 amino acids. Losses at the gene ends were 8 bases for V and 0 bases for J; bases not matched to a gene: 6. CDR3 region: CAIDRDRGSNYGYTF. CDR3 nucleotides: TGTGCCATCGACCGGGACAGGGGTTCTAACTATGGCTACACCTTC.

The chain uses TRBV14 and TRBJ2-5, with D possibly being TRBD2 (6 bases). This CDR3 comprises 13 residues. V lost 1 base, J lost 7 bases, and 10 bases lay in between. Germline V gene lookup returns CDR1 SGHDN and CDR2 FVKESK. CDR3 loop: CASSQARDGTQYF. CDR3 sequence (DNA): TGTGCCAGCAGCCAAGCGCGGGACGGGACCCAGTACTTC.

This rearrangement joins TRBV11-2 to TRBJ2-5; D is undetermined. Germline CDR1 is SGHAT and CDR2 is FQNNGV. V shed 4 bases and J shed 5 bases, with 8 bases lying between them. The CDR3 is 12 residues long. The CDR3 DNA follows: TGTGCCAGCAGCTCCGTCGGGGAGACCCAGTACTTC. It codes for CASSSVGETQYF.

In DNA, the CDR3 is TGTGCCAGCAGCCCCACTACGGGTCTTCAGGGGACCCAGTACTTC. It specifies CASSPTTGLQGTQYF. The rearrangement joins TRBV5-4 to TRBJ2-5, with a possible D match to TRBD1 (5 bases). V dropped 4 bases and J dropped 7 bases, with 20 bases sitting between them. Germline V lookup: CDR1 SGHNT, CDR2 YYREEE (reference sequence). The CDR3 sequence is 15 residues long.

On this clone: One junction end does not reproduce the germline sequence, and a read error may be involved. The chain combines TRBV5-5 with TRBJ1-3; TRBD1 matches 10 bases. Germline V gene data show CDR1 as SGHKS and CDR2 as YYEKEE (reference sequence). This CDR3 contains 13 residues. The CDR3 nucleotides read TGTGCCAGCAACGGGGACAGGGGAACCACCATATATTTT. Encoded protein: CASNGDRGTTIYF. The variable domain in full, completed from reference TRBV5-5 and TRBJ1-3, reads DAGVTQSPTHLIKTRGQQVTLRCSPISGHKSVSWYQQVLGQGPQFIFQYYEKEERGRGNFPDRFSARQFPNYSSELNVNALLLGDSALYLCASNGDRGTTIYFGEGSWLTVV.

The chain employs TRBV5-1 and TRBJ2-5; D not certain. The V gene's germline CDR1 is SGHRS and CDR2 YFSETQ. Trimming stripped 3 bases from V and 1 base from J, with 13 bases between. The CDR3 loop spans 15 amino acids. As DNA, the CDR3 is TGCGCCAGCAGCTGGGTTGCAGGTTCCCAAGAGACCCAGTACTTC. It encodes CASSWVAGSQETQYF.

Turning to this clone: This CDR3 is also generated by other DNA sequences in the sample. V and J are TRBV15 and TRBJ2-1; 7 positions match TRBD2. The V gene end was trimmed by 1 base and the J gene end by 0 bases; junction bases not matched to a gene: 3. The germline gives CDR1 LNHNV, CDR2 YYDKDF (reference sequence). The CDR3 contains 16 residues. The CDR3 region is CATSRGGGNSYNEQFF. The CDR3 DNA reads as TGTGCCACCAGCAGAGGCGGGGGAAACTCCTACAATGAGCAGTTCTTC.

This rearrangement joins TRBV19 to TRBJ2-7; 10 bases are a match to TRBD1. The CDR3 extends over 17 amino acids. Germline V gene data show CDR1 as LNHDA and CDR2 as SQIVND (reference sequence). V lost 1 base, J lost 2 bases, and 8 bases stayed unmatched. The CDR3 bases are TGTGCCAGTAGTATAGGCCTTGGACAGGGGGGAACCTACGAGCAGTACTTC. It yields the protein CASSIGLGQGGTYEQYF. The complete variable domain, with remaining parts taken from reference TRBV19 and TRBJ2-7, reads DGGITQSPKYLFRKEGQNVTLSCEQNLNHDAMYWYRQDPGQGLRLIYYSQIVNDFQKGDIAEGYSVSREKKESFPLTVTSAQKNPTAFYLCASSIGLGQGGTYEQYFGPGTRLTVT.

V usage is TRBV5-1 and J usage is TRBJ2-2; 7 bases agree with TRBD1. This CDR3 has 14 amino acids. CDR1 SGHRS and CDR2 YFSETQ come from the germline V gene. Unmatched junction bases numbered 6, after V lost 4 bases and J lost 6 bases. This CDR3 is CASSAKTGSGELFF. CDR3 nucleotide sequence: TGCGCCAGCAGCGCCAAGACAGGGTCCGGGGAGCTGTTTTTT.

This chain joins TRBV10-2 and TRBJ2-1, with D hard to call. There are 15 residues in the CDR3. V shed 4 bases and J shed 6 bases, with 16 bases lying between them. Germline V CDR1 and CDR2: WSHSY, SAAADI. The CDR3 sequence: CASSGRRNQLNEQFF. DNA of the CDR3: TGCGCCAGCAGTGGCCGGCGGAACCAACTCAATGAGCAGTTCTTC.

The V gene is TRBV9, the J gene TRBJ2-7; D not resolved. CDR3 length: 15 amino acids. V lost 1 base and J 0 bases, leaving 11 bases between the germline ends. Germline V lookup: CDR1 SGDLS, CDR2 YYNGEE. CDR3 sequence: CASSVNVGPSYEQYF. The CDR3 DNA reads TGTGCCAGCAGCGTAAACGTCGGTCCCTCCTACGAGCAGTACTTC.